A selection of T cell receptor beta chains follows, all from one sample in a study of T-cell memory formation after mild COVID-19. Via MiXCR, TCRdb re-called the 5' RACE reads, giving one row per CDR3 protein. Of fewer than 250,000 distinct CDR3 sequences listed, about 17% are singletons. Sequences were obtained from PBMCs or a T cell subset sorted from them (not recorded which). The receptors originated from an adult woman who had mild COVID-19 (a few samples of this study predate the infection). Cell type and time point are not known. CDR3s include the opening cysteine and the closing phenylalanine or tryptophan. A D gene is named only where the DNA matches it firmly. For some rows the clone size is stated as once, few or many, or as a class when expanded; others skip it.

>TRBJ2-2|NA|TRBD2|TRBV20-1
CSARDRIAGGHTGELFF
TGCAGTGCTAGAGATCGGATAGCGGGGGGGCACACCGGGGAGCTGTTTTTT
>TRBJ2-5|few|TRBD1|TRBV2
CASSATGVGETQYF
TGTGCCAGCAGTGCGACAGGGGTTGGAGAGACCCAGTACTTC
>TRBJ1-1|few|TRBD1|TRBV25-1
CASRGTGNTEAFF
TGTGCCAGCAGAGGGACAGGGAACACTGAAGCTTTCTTT
>TRBJ2-1|few|NA|TRBV18
CASSPSIGLPYEQFF
TGTGCCAGCTCACCCTCAATTGGACTACCATATGAGCAGTTCTTC
>TRBJ2-5|few|NA|TRBV7-2
CASSLGNAQETQYF
TGTGCCAGCAGCTTAGGGAACGCCCAAGAGACCCAGTACTTC
>TRBJ1-3|NA|TRBD1|TRBV9
CASSEWDRGPGNTIYF
TGTGCAAGCAGCGAGTGGGACAGGGGGCCTGGAAACACCATATATTTT
>TRBJ1-1|many|NA|TRBV29-1
CSVERGVNTEAFF
TGCAGCGTTGAAAGAGGGGTGAACACTGAAGCTTTCTTT
>TRBJ1-3|NA|NA|TRBV6-1
CASSEAGGPLNSGNTIYF
TGTGCCAGCAGTGAAGCCGGAGGGCCCTTGAACTCTGGAAACACCATATATTTT
>TRBJ1-2|few|NA|TRBV19
CASSIGGYDGYTF
TGTGCCAGTAGTATTGGGGGATACGATGGCTACACCTTC
>TRBJ1-4|NA|NA|TRBV5-4
CASSSAGTDNEKLFF
TGTGCCAGCAGCTCAGCCGGGACGGATAATGAAAAACTGTTTTTT
>TRBJ1-1|few|NA|TRBV5-5
CASSSPGGWNTEAFF
TGTGCCAGCAGCTCCCCCGGAGGGTGGAACACTGAAGCTTTCTTT
>TRBJ2-1|many|NA|TRBV5-1
CASSLEALSSYNEQFF
TGCGCCAGCAGCTTGGAAGCATTGAGCTCCTACAATGAGCAGTTCTTC
>TRBJ1-1|few|TRBD1|TRBV6-5
CASSSQGAAATEAFF
TGTGCCAGCAGTTCCCAGGGGGCGGCAGCCACTGAAGCTTTCTTT
>TRBJ1-1|few|NA|TRBV7-8
CASSFGSTTVNTEAFF
TGTGCCAGCAGCTTCGGTTCGACTACAGTGAACACTGAAGCTTTCTTT
>TRBJ1-1|NA|TRBD1|TRBV7-8
CASCPPGQSMNTEAFF
TGTGCCAGCTGCCCCCCGGGACAGAGCATGAACACTGAAGCTTTCTTT
>TRBJ1-1|NA|NA|TRBV20-1
CSARVGPQNTEAFF
TGCAGTGCTAGAGTCGGGCCCCAGAACACTGAAGCTTTCTTT
>TRBJ2-1|NA|TRBD2|TRBV20-1
CRAAGEVPSNEQFF
TGCAGGGCAGCGGGAGAAGTCCCGAGCAATGAGCAGTTCTTC
>TRBJ1-2|few|NA|TRBV5-5
CASSLVPVVGGYTF
TGTGCCAGCAGCTTGGTGCCGGTGGTAGGTGGCTACACCTTC
>TRBJ1-4|NA|NA|TRBV15
CATSRDGRGWEKLFF
TGTGCCACCAGCAGAGATGGCAGGGGATGGGAAAAACTGTTTTTT
>TRBJ2-7|many|TRBD1|TRBV5-1
CASRLTGVHEQYF
TGCGCCAGCAGGCTGACAGGGGTCCACGAGCAGTACTTC
>TRBJ2-4|NA|TRBD1|TRBV7-3
CASSSQGQGGNIQYF
TGTGCCAGCAGCTCCCAAGGACAGGGGGGAAACATTCAGTACTTC
>TRBJ2-3|NA|NA|TRBV12-3/TRBV12-4
CASSLMGGTDTQYF
TGTGCCAGCAGTTTAATGGGGGGCACAGATACGCAGTATTTT
>TRBJ2-1|NA|NA|TRBV24-1
CATRRLNEQFF
TGTGCCACCCGCCGGCTCAATGAGCAGTTCTTC
>TRBJ1-1|few|NA|TRBV11-3
CASSLEAYLNTEAFF
TGTGCCAGCAGCTTAGAAGCGTATTTGAACACTGAAGCTTTCTTT
>TRBJ2-1|NA|TRBD1|TRBV2
CASNPGTAYNEQFF
TGTGCCAGCAACCCAGGGACAGCATACAATGAGCAGTTCTTC
>TRBJ1-2|NA|TRBD1|TRBV14
CASSQDSLLPGQGNGYTF
TGTGCCAGCAGCCAAGATAGTCTCCTGCCCGGACAGGGGAATGGCTACACCTTC
>TRBJ2-1|few|TRBD2|TRBV6-6
CASSYVSGTSFGNEQFF
TGTGCCAGCAGTTACGTCTCTGGGACTAGTTTTGGCAATGAGCAGTTCTTC
>TRBJ1-2|few|TRBD1|TRBV24-1
CATSDPRAGQGSGYTF
TGTGCCACCAGTGATCCCAGGGCGGGACAGGGGAGTGGCTACACCTTC
>TRBJ1-1|few|NA|TRBV5-1
CASSLAGRATEAFF
TGCGCCAGCAGCTTGGCCGGAAGGGCCACTGAAGCTTTCTTT
>TRBJ1-2|NA|NA|TRBV20-1
CSARDKPQGHGYTF
TGCAGTGCTAGAGATAAGCCTCAGGGGCATGGCTACACCTTC
>TRBJ2-5|few|TRBD1|TRBV3-1
CASSQGQGGGTQYF
TGTGCCAGCAGCCAAGGACAGGGGGGGGGGACCCAGTACTTC
>TRBJ1-6|NA|NA|TRBV12-3/TRBV12-4
CASRRDSPLHF
TGTGCCAGCAGAAGAGATTCACCCCTCCACTTT
>TRBJ1-6|few|TRBD1|TRBV12-3/TRBV12-4
CASSPQGANSPLHF
TGTGCCAGCAGTCCCCAGGGGGCTAATTCACCCCTCCACTTT
>TRBJ1-5|few|NA|TRBV4-2
CASSPLGGGSNQPQHF
TGTGCCAGCAGCCCTCTAGGGGGTGGAAGCAATCAGCCCCAGCATTTT
>TRBJ1-2|few|NA|TRBV12-3/TRBV12-4
CASSRHRFDGYTF
TGTGCCAGCAGTCGCCACAGATTTGACGGCTACACCTTC
>TRBJ2-5|NA|NA|TRBV19
CASSTLDRQETQYF
TGTGCCAGTAGTACCTTGGACCGCCAAGAGACCCAGTACTTC
>TRBJ2-7|few|TRBD1|TRBV11-2
CASSLDRGPSYEQYF
TGTGCCAGCAGCCTGGACAGGGGGCCATCCTACGAGCAGTACTTC
>TRBJ1-2|NA|NA|TRBV29-1
CSVEGQGFYGYTF
TGCAGCGTTGAAGGGCAGGGGTTCTATGGCTACACCTTC
>TRBJ1-1|NA|NA|TRBV7-2
CASSLGRGVNTEAFF
TGTGCCAGCAGCTTAGGGAGAGGGGTGAACACTGAAGCTTTCTTT
>TRBJ1-6|NA|NA|TRBV13
CASSSGHSPLHF
TGTGCCAGCAGCTCAGGACATTCACCCCTCCACTTT
>TRBJ2-2|NA|TRBD1|TRBV25-1
CASSKGQGVSNTGELFF
TGTGCCAGCAGTAAGGGACAGGGGGTATCGAACACCGGGGAGCTGTTTTTT